The 12 T cell receptor beta chains below all came from one sample that was sequenced in a study of a mutant IDH1 vaccine in newly diagnosed glioma. Sequenced by immunoSEQ multiplex PCR; TCRdb stores in-frame clones only, minus some. The sample has 45,000 to 60,000 clones, 88% seen once. Noted time point: week 35, safety follow-up. Vaccination used 300 ug of mutant IDH1 20-mer peptide per dose, with topical imiquimod. These TCRs' antigens remain unknown. Sequencing used PBMCs, obtained from a glioma patient whose treatment included an IDH1 peptide vaccine. The receptors come from a woman aged 40 to 50 with glioma.

This clone occurred a few times. This sequence joins TRBV12-5 and TRBJ2-1; TRBD1 matches at 10 bases. V gave up 6 bases and J gave up 3 bases; unmatched junction bases: 11. The CDR3 has 17 amino acids. Germline CDR1 is LGHNT and CDR2 is FRNRAP. The CDR3, as DNA: TGTGCTAGTGGCGGGGCTCGCCGGGACAGGGGCTACAATGAGCAGTTCTTC. It yields the protein CASGGARRDRGYNEQFF. Variable domain in full (rest from reference TRBV12-5 and TRBJ2-1): DARVTQTPRHKVTEMGQEVTMRCQPILGHNTVFWYRQTMMQGLELLAYFRNRAPLDDSGMPKDRFSAEMPDATLATLKIQPSEPRDSAVYFCASGGARRDRGYNEQFFGPGTRLTVL.

This sequence joins TRBV4-1 and TRBJ2-1; a weak D match, TRBD2 (6 bases). Germline values: CDR1 MGHRA, CDR2 YSYEKL. V lost 1 base and J 5 bases, leaving 12 bases between the germline ends. The CDR3 loop spans 15 amino acids. As DNA, the CDR3 is TGCGCCAGCAGCCAAGGAGGAACTAGCAACAATGAGCAGTTCTTC. Encoded protein: CASSQGGTSNNEQFF.

The chain combines TRBV18 with TRBJ2-7; D unclear. Germline values: CDR1 KGHSH, CDR2 LQKENI. This CDR3 has 13 residues. With 5 bases removed from V and 3 bases from J, the gap between germline ends came to 11 bases. CDR3 DNA sequence: TGTGCCAGCTCAGACGGCACAGTCTACGAGCAGTACTTC. Translated, it gives CASSDGTVYEQYF. Based on the CDR3 plus reference TRBV18 and TRBJ2-7, the full variable domain is NAGVMQNPRHLVRRRGQEARLRCSPMKGHSHVYWYRQLPEEGLKFMVYLQKENIIDESGMPKERFSAEFPKEGPSILRIQQVVRGDSAAYFCASSDGTVYEQYFGPGTRLTVT.

This chain joins TRBV19 and TRBJ2-1, with D uncertain. V dropped 7 bases and J dropped 3 bases, with 4 bases sitting between them. This CDR3 has 11 residues. The germline gives CDR1 LNHDA, CDR2 SQIVND (reference sequence). In DNA form, the CDR3 reads TGTGCCAGTAAAGACTACAATGAGCAGTTCTTC. This gives the protein CASKDYNEQFF.

The chain carries TRBV6-6 and TRBJ2-7; TRBD2 is a possible D gene (6 bases). V lost 5 bases and J lost 5, with 16 bases in between. From germline, CDR1 is MNHNY and CDR2 SVGAGI (reference sequence). This CDR3 region has 14 residues. The CDR3: CASSRGSSVHEQYF. In DNA form, the CDR3 reads TGTGCCAGCAGTCGAGGGTCTAGCGTTCACGAGCAGTACTTC.

V is TRBV13 and J is TRBJ1-6, with D perhaps matching TRBD1 (6 bases). The CDR3 sequence is 15 residues long. With 4 bases removed from V and 6 bases from J, the gap between germline ends came to 13 bases. Germline V gene sequence: CDR1 PRHDT, CDR2 FYEKMQ (reference sequence). The CDR3 DNA sequence: TGTGCCAGCAGCTCAGACAGGCTAAGTAATTCACCCCTCCACTTT. Translation: CASSSDRLSNSPLHF.

The chain couples TRBV5-1 to TRBJ1-1; D is unclear. Germline V gene lookup returns CDR1 SGHRS and CDR2 YFSETQ. The CDR3 sequence is 16 residues long. V lost 0 bases, J lost 0 bases, and 12 bases lay in between. CDR3 sequence reads: CASSLGASSMNTEAFF. CDR3 coding DNA: TGCGCCAGCAGCTTGGGGGCCTCCTCCATGAACACTGAAGCTTTCTTT.

This chain uses TRBV20-1 with TRBJ1-6; 7 bases line up with TRBD1. V lost 5 bases and J lost 14; bases outside the gene matches: 6. Germline V gene lookup returns CDR1 DFQATT and CDR2 SNEGSKA (reference sequence). The CDR3 has 11 residues. CDR3 in DNA: TGCAGTGCTCGGGACAGTCGAACCCTCCACTTT. Translating it yields CSARDSRTLHF.

The V gene is TRBV25-1, the J gene TRBJ2-2, with D perhaps matching TRBD1 (7 bases). The CDR3 runs 18 residues. V was clipped by 4 bases and J by 0 bases, with 18 bases between them. The germline V gene has CDR1 MGHDK and CDR2 SYGVNS. The CDR3 sequence is CASSGGTEIFANTGELFF. CDR3 DNA sequence: TGTGCCAGCAGTGGCGGGACAGAAATTTTCGCGAACACCGGGGAGCTGTTTTTT.

The rearrangement links TRBV5-1 to TRBJ2-7, with D maybe TRBD1 (6 bases). The CDR3 runs to 15 residues. V shed 0 bases and J shed 4 bases, with 14 bases lying between them. Looked up from germline, CDR1 is SGHRS and CDR2 is YFSETQ. CDR3 bases: TGCGCCAGCAGCTTGGGAGAAGGGGGAACGTACGAGCAGTACTTC. Its protein product is CASSLGEGGTYEQYF.

This rearrangement joins TRBV27 to TRBJ2-7; D is unclear. Germline-derived CDR1 and CDR2 are MNHEY and SMNVEV (reference sequence). There are 13 residues in the CDR3. Trimming stripped 5 bases from V and 2 bases from J, with 10 bases between. Here the CDR3 reads CASSIYYAYEQYF. In DNA form, the CDR3 reads TGTGCCAGCAGTATATACTACGCCTACGAGCAGTACTTC.

The J gene is TRBJ2-5, the V gene TRBV30; D gene unclear. Germline CDR1 and CDR2: GTSNPN and SVGIG (reference sequence). Trimming stripped 3 bases from V and 3 bases from J, with 5 bases between. The CDR3 consists of 11 residues. This chain's CDR3 is CAWSPEETQYF. DNA of the CDR3: TGTGCCTGGAGCCCTGAAGAGACCCAGTACTTC.